One sample yielded the 21 T cell receptor beta chains listed below, sequenced in a study of post-analysis software for immune sequencing data. Their cognate antigens are unknown. Study-wide results and caveats: Included in a set of four or five TRBV segments more frequent in patients than controls were TRBV5-6, TRBV5-1 and TRBV20-1.

Libraries were made from TCR beta cDNA, and they carried unique molecular identifiers. TCRdb used MiXCR to reprocess the PCR reads, holding one entry per CDR3 protein. The table shows around 400,000 distinct CDR3 sequences, with roughly 35% occurring only once. The specimen sequenced was blood. These receptors were obtained from a girl between 5 and 17 years old with multiple sclerosis.

This clonotype has a handful of counts. J is TRBJ1-4 and V is TRBV4-3; 7 bases map to TRBD1. Trimming at V came to 1 base and at J to 7 bases, leaving 12 bases not matched to a gene. Germline V lookup: CDR1 LGHNA, CDR2 YSLEER. CDR3 size: 17 residues. CDR3 region: CASSQAAQGPGGEKLFF. In nucleotides, the CDR3 is TGCGCCAGCAGCCAAGCGGCACAGGGGCCCGGGGGTGAAAAACTGTTTTTT.

This clonotype was detected only a few times. The chain uses TRBV4-1 and TRBJ1-6, with 10 bases identical to TRBD1. Germline CDR1 is MGHRA and CDR2 is YSYEKL. The V segment lost 3 bases and the J segment 10 bases; nucleotides outside the gene matches: 9. This CDR3 region has 16 residues. The CDR3 loop is CASSQGGQGVRSPLHF. The DNA of the CDR3 is TGCGCCAGCAGCCAGGGCGGACAGGGGGTTAGATCACCCCTCCACTTT.

This clonotype showed up just a few times. This chain connects TRBV29-1 to TRBJ1-5; D is undetermined. There are 16 residues in the CDR3. V was trimmed by 0 bases and J by 3 bases, leaving 15 bases between them. CDR1 and CDR2 (germline): SQVTM, ANQGSEA. CDR3 DNA sequence: TGCAGCGTTGAAGATCTCCGGACTGTTGCCAATCAGCCCCAGCATTTT. It is translated as CSVEDLRTVANQPQHF. The whole variable domain, filled in from reference TRBV29-1 and TRBJ1-5, reads SAVISQKPSRDICQRGTSLTIQCQVDSQVTMMFWYRQQPGQSLTLIATANQGSEATYESGFVIDKFPISRPNLTFSTLTVSNMSPEDSSIYLCSVEDLRTVANQPQHFGDGTRLSIL.

Worth noting for this clonotype: Germline is not matched at one junction end, which may reflect a read error. This chain joins TRBV7-2 and TRBJ2-7, with D tentatively TRBD1 (7 bases). The CDR3 runs 17 residues. Germline values: CDR1 SGHTA, CDR2 FQGNSA. The CDR3 region is CASSQGGIPQGLYEQYF. The CDR3 nucleotides read TGTGCTAGCAGTCAGGGGGGAATCCCACAAGGGCTCTACGAGCAGTACTTC. Based on the CDR3 plus reference TRBV7-2 and TRBJ2-7, the full variable domain is GAGVSQSPSNKVTEKGKDVELRCDPISGHTALYWYRQSLGQGLEFLIYFQGNSAPDKSGLPSDRFSAERTGGSVSTLTIQRTQQEDSAVYLCASSQGGIPQGLYEQYFGPGTRLTVT.

The chain uses TRBV9 and TRBJ2-1; D is uncertain. The CDR3 contains 14 residues. V lost 4 bases and J 9 bases, leaving 17 bases between the germline ends. The germline gives CDR1 SGDLS, CDR2 YYNGEE. The CDR3 sequence: CASSPPAPSGEQFF. The DNA of the CDR3 is TGTGCCAGCAGCCCCCCGGCTCCCTCGGGTGAGCAGTTCTTC. Filled out from reference TRBV9 and TRBJ2-1, the complete variable domain reads DSGVTQTPKHLITATGQRVTLRCSPRSGDLSVYWYQQSLDQGLQFLIQYYNGEERAKGNILERFSAQQFPDLHSELNLSSLELGDSALYFCASSPPAPSGEQFFGPGTRLTVL.

This clonotype came up a few times. The CDR3 loop is CASSQVVRSYEQYF. In DNA, the CDR3 is TGCGCCAGCAGCCAAGTCGTCAGGAGTTACGAGCAGTACTTC. J is TRBJ2-7 and V is TRBV4-1; D not certain. Per the germline V gene, CDR1 is MGHRA and CDR2 is YSYEKL. CDR3 length: 14 residues. Trimming pared 1 base from V and 4 bases from J, leaving 11 bases between.

The rearrangement joins TRBV5-6 to TRBJ2-7; tentative D call: TRBD1 (6 bases). The J call may be incorrect, as the DNA end agrees better with TRBJ2-5. The germline V gene has CDR1 SGHDT and CDR2 YYEEEE. The CDR3 sequence is 15 residues long. Here the CDR3 reads CASSFLQGAAETQYF. The CDR3, as DNA: TGTGCCAGCAGCTTCTTACAGGGCGCGGCTGAGACCCAGTACTTC.

The chain recombines TRBV10-3 with TRBJ2-1; TRBD2 might be the D (6 bases). There are 17 residues in the CDR3. V was cut by 2 bases and J by 0 bases, with 14 bases left in between. Germline V lookup: CDR1 ENHRY, CDR2 SYGVKD. CDR3 sequence: CAISEPIAAGSYNEQFF. As DNA, the CDR3 is TGTGCCATCAGTGAGCCTATAGCGGCTGGCTCCTACAATGAGCAGTTCTTC.

This clonotype appeared a few times. The chain has TRBV12-3 or TRBV12-4 and TRBJ1-2; D is unresolved. The CDR3 runs to 15 residues. The V and J ends lost 2 bases and 2 bases respectively, with 12 bases between them. CDR3 in amino acids: CASSLSQAQNYGYTF. In nucleotides, the CDR3 is TGTGCCAGCAGTTTAAGCCAGGCGCAAAACTATGGCTACACCTTC.

This clonotype was detected a few times. The chain combines TRBV6-2 or TRBV6-3 with TRBJ2-1; D is perhaps TRBD2 (6 bases). This CDR3 is 15 amino acids long. V lost 5 bases to trimming and J lost 0 bases, with 11 bases between them. Germline CDR1 and CDR2: MNHEY and SVGEGT. CDR3 DNA: TGTGCCAGCAGTCACGGCGGGGACTCCTACAATGAGCAGTTCTTC. Its translation: CASSHGGDSYNEQFF.

The genes are TRBV2 and TRBJ1-2; TRBD1 aligns across 9 bases. This CDR3 contains 11 residues. Germline V gives CDR1 SNHLY, CDR2 FYNNEI. V gave up 10 bases and J gave up 8 bases; unmatched junction bases: 5. The CDR3 region has the DNA TGTGCCAAACAGGGGGCGGGGGGCTACACCTTC. It encodes CAKQGAGGYTF.

A single count supports this clonotype. This chain uses TRBV6-6 with TRBJ2-2, with 9 bases lining up with TRBD1. Trimming at V came to 4 bases and at J to 6 bases, leaving 6 bases not matched to a gene. The CDR3 runs 15 residues. Germline CDR1 MNHNY, CDR2 SVGAGI (reference sequence). CDR3 nucleotides: TGTGCCAGCAGTTTCCGGGACAGGGCTCCCGGGGAGCTGTTTTTT. This encodes CASSFRDRAPGELFF.

The chain is built from TRBV5-1 and TRBJ2-5; 7 bases are a match to TRBD1. The tail of the sequence fits TRBJ2-7 better, so the J call may be wrong. Germline values: CDR1 SGHRS, CDR2 YFSETQ. The length of the CDR3 is 15 residues. CDR3 protein: CASSLTTGNPYEQYF. In DNA, the CDR3 is TGCGCCAGCAGCTTGACGACAGGGAACCCCTACGAGCAGTACTTC.

This rearrangement joins TRBV4-2 to TRBJ2-5, with TRBD2 matching over 9 bases. Germline V CDR1 and CDR2: LGHNA, YNFKEQ. The CDR3 is 18 residues long. Germline trimming cut 0 bases from V and 0 bases from J; bases unmatched to any gene: 8. The CDR3 is CASSQDWVASGDQETQYF. CDR3 DNA: TGTGCCAGCAGCCAAGATTGGGTGGCTAGCGGGGACCAAGAGACCCAGTACTTC.

Here the CDR3 reads CASSQDWNQAYNEQFF. In nucleotides, the CDR3 is TGTGCCAGCAGCCAAGATTGGAACCAGGCATATAATGAGCAGTTCTTC. The rearrangement links TRBV3-1 to TRBJ2-1; D is ambiguous. Trimming shortened V by 0 bases and J by 7 bases, and 16 bases separated the two germline ends. Per the germline V gene, CDR1 is LGHDT and CDR2 is YNNKEL (reference sequence). The CDR3 is 16 amino acids.

This clonotype was counted between two and nine times. This chain connects TRBV7-9 to TRBJ2-4; D is uncertain. The V end lost 2 bases, the J end lost 9 bases, and 8 bases lay between the germline ends. Germline V lookup: CDR1 SEHNR, CDR2 FQNEAQ (reference sequence). There are 12 residues in the CDR3. CDR3 sequence: CASSLLRTIQYF. CDR3 nucleotide sequence: TGTGCCAGCAGCTTACTGAGGACCATTCAGTACTTC.

In its sample, this clonotype was seen once. The chain links TRBV7-9 to TRBJ1-5; a possible D gene is TRBD1 (5 bases). This CDR3 has 13 amino acids. Germline V CDR1 and CDR2: SEHNR, FQNEAQ (reference sequence). V lost 1 base, J lost 10 bases, and 11 bases lay in between. CDR3 region: CASSLVGENPQHF. In nucleotides, the CDR3 is TGTGCCAGCAGCTTAGTGGGGGAAAACCCCCAGCATTTT.

A few counts support this clonotype. The chain couples TRBV7-9 to TRBJ2-3; 10 bases match TRBD1. The CDR3 covers 16 residues. The V segment lost 6 bases and the J segment 5 bases; nucleotides outside the gene matches: 11. Germline V gives CDR1 SEHNR, CDR2 FQNEAQ (reference sequence). Here the CDR3 DNA reads TGTGCCAGCAGTCCCAAACTGGGACAGGGGAAAGATACGCAGTATTTT. Protein sequence: CASSPKLGQGKDTQYF.

In this sample, this clonotype turned up a few times. The gene calls are TRBV7-2 and TRBJ1-2, with unresolved D. The length of the CDR3 is 14 residues. The germline CDR1 and CDR2 sequences are SGHTA and FQGNSA. Trimming removed 0 bases at V and 8 bases at J, with 13 bases between. DNA for the CDR3: TGTGCCAGCAGCTTAGCTGGGGTTGTAAGGGGCTACACCTTC. Its translation: CASSLAGVVRGYTF.

This clonotype has more than one count but fewer than ten. This chain joins TRBV24-1 and TRBJ2-1; TRBD2 matches 8 bases. In germline, CDR1 is KGHDR, CDR2 SFDVKD. Trimming took 12 bases from V and 1 from J; bases not matched to a gene: 10. The CDR3 spans 15 residues. The CDR3 loop is CAPRGCGGSYNEQFF. CDR3 DNA: TGTGCCCCCCGGGGTTGCGGGGGGTCCTACAATGAGCAGTTCTTC.

Concerning this clonotype itself: Given the absence of the conserved phenylalanine or tryptophan at the CDR3 end, a read error is likely. The gene calls are TRBV6-2 or TRBV6-3 and TRBJ1-2, with 9 bases aligning to TRBD1. The CDR3 is 15 residues long. Per germline, CDR1 MNHEY and CDR2 SVGEGT. Unmatched junction bases numbered 6, after V lost 3 bases and J lost 4 bases. CDR3 sequence reads: CASSYQDRGTYGYTC. The CDR3 DNA sequence: TGTGCCAGCAGTTATCAGGACAGGGGCACCTATGGCTACACCTGC.